The rows below give T cell receptor beta chains drawn from one sample of a study of graft-versus-host responses after intestinal transplantation. These TCRs' antigens remain unknown. The data were produced by immunoSEQ multiplex PCR, yet TCRdb's version contains in-frame clones alone and is incomplete. The data contain about 130,000 clones, about 92% of them singletons. Source: unstimulated CD4+ T cells sorted from spleen or lymph node cells, taken before intestinal transplant. The receptor source for this set is a human donor who received an intestinal transplant. CDR3s include the opening cysteine and the closing phenylalanine or tryptophan. Fields, in order: D gene, J gene, clone size, V gene, CDR3 DNA, CDR3 protein. The D gene is left open where the match is weak. Rows give clone size only sometimes, using once, few, many, or a class for an expanded clone.

d_call: .
j_call: TRBJ2-2
clone_size: .
v_call: TRBV9
cdr3_nt: TGTGCCAGCAGCGTAGCGGGCAGGCAGACCGGGGAGCTGTTTTTT
cdr3_aa: CASSVAGRQTGELFF

d_call: .
j_call: TRBJ1-6
clone_size: .
v_call: TRBV5-6
cdr3_nt: TGTGCCAGCAGCCCTAGGGGGATGAATTCACCCCTCCACTTT
cdr3_aa: CASSPRGMNSPLHF

d_call: .
j_call: TRBJ1-4
clone_size: .
v_call: TRBV5-1
cdr3_nt: TGCGCCAGCAGCAAGCTCCAGGTGGACGCAACTAATGAAAAACTGTTTTTT
cdr3_aa: CASSKLQVDATNEKLFF

d_call: TRBD1
j_call: TRBJ1-1
clone_size: .
v_call: TRBV6-1
cdr3_nt: TGTGCCAGCAACGCCGGACAGGGCGCAGACACTGAAGCTTTCTTT
cdr3_aa: CASNAGQGADTEAFF

d_call: .
j_call: TRBJ1-5
clone_size: few
v_call: TRBV5-6
cdr3_nt: TGTGCCAGCAGCTTGTTAGGGGGGAATCAGCCCCAGCATTTT
cdr3_aa: CASSLLGGNQPQHF

d_call: TRBD2
j_call: TRBJ2-5
clone_size: once
v_call: TRBV7-9
cdr3_nt: TGTGCCAGCAGCTGGGGGGGGGAGACCCAGTACTTC
cdr3_aa: CASSWGGETQYF

d_call: .
j_call: TRBJ1-1
clone_size: .
v_call: TRBV20-1
cdr3_nt: TGCAGTGCCCGCCCAAACACTGAAGCTTTCTTT
cdr3_aa: CSARPNTEAFF

d_call: TRBD2
j_call: TRBJ2-1
clone_size: .
v_call: TRBV15
cdr3_nt: TGTGCCACCAGCACCGGGAAACTAGCGGGGGATCTGTTCTTC
cdr3_aa: CATSTGKLAGDLFF

d_call: .
j_call: TRBJ1-1
clone_size: .
v_call: TRBV18
cdr3_nt: TGTGCCAGCTCACTATCGGGAACGAACACTGAAGCTTTCTTT
cdr3_aa: CASSLSGTNTEAFF

d_call: .
j_call: TRBJ1-6
clone_size: .
v_call: TRBV18
cdr3_nt: TGTGCCAGCTCACCAAGGGACCGAGGTTCACCCCTCCACTTT
cdr3_aa: CASSPRDRGSPLHF

d_call: .
j_call: TRBJ2-7
clone_size: .
v_call: TRBV10-1
cdr3_nt: TGCGCCAGCAGTGCCCAGGCCGTTTCCGAGCAGTACTTC
cdr3_aa: CASSAQAVSEQYF

d_call: TRBD1
j_call: TRBJ1-2
clone_size: .
v_call: TRBV5-1
cdr3_nt: TGCGCCAGCAGCTTGTCCGGACAGGCGGCCTATGGCTACACCTTC
cdr3_aa: CASSLSGQAAYGYTF

d_call: .
j_call: TRBJ2-7
clone_size: once
v_call: TRBV2
cdr3_nt: TGTGCCAGCAGAGAGGACGGGGTCCGCCTGCGGCAGTACTTC
cdr3_aa: CASREDGVRLRQYF

d_call: TRBD1
j_call: TRBJ2-2
clone_size: .
v_call: TRBV4-1
cdr3_nt: TGCGCCAGCAGCCAAATGGGACAGGGTGGCTCCGGGGAGCCGTTTTTT
cdr3_aa: CASSQMGQGGSGEPFF

d_call: .
j_call: TRBJ1-6
clone_size: .
v_call: TRBV7-2
cdr3_nt: TGTGCCAGCAGCTCTCAAGCGATCTATAATTCACCCCTCCACTTT
cdr3_aa: CASSSQAIYNSPLHF

d_call: TRBD1
j_call: TRBJ1-2
clone_size: once
v_call: TRBV7-8
cdr3_nt: TGTGCCAGCACCGTGGACAGGGCCCTCAACTATGGCTACACCTTC
cdr3_aa: CASTVDRALNYGYTF

d_call: TRBD1
j_call: TRBJ1-1
clone_size: .
v_call: TRBV5-6
cdr3_nt: TGTGCCAGCAGCTTGGGACAGGGGGCTATTCTGAACACTGAAGCTTTCTTT
cdr3_aa: CASSLGQGAILNTEAFF

d_call: .
j_call: TRBJ2-2
clone_size: .
v_call: TRBV28
cdr3_nt: TGTGCCAGCAGCTCTCTTAACACCGGGGAGCTGTTTTTT
cdr3_aa: CASSSLNTGELFF

d_call: TRBD2
j_call: TRBJ2-2
clone_size: .
v_call: TRBV11-3
cdr3_nt: TGTGCCAGCAGCCACCCCCCGGGGGGAGGGACCGGGGAGCTGTTTTTT
cdr3_aa: CASSHPPGGGTGELFF

d_call: .
j_call: TRBJ1-3
clone_size: .
v_call: TRBV2
cdr3_nt: TGTGCCAGCAATCCCGACGGATCTGGAAACACCATATATTTT
cdr3_aa: CASNPDGSGNTIYF

d_call: .
j_call: TRBJ2-3
clone_size: .
v_call: TRBV7-6
cdr3_nt: TGTGCCAGCAGCTTAGCGGAGGGGCCAGATGCGCAGTATTTT
cdr3_aa: CASSLAEGPDAQYF

d_call: .
j_call: TRBJ1-1
clone_size: .
v_call: TRBV15
cdr3_nt: TGTGCCACCAGCAGACCGACAGGAGTGAACACTGAAGCTTTCTTT
cdr3_aa: CATSRPTGVNTEAFF

d_call: TRBD2
j_call: TRBJ2-1
clone_size: once
v_call: TRBV2
cdr3_nt: TGTGCCAGCAGTGAACAGCTAGCGGGGGACAATGAGCAGTTCTTC
cdr3_aa: CASSEQLAGDNEQFF

d_call: .
j_call: TRBJ2-7
clone_size: .
v_call: TRBV29-1
cdr3_nt: TGCAGCCCCGGGACCCACATGACCTACGAGCAGTACTTC
cdr3_aa: CSPGTHMTYEQYF

d_call: .
j_call: TRBJ2-2
clone_size: .
v_call: TRBV25-1
cdr3_nt: TGTGCCGCAGCTCGGGCGGAGAACACCGGGGAGCTGTTTTTT
cdr3_aa: CAAARAENTGELFF

d_call: TRBD1
j_call: TRBJ1-1
clone_size: .
v_call: TRBV7-9
cdr3_nt: TGTGCCAGCAGCTTACAGGGGGATGGCACTGAAGCTTTCTTT
cdr3_aa: CASSLQGDGTEAFF

d_call: .
j_call: TRBJ2-1
clone_size: .
v_call: TRBV30
cdr3_nt: TGTGCCTGGAGCCGGGGGACGACCTACAATGAGCAGTTCTTC
cdr3_aa: CAWSRGTTYNEQFF

d_call: .
j_call: TRBJ1-5
clone_size: .
v_call: TRBV2
cdr3_nt: TGTGCCAGCGTACTGGGGTTCGGTCAGCCCCAGCATTTT
cdr3_aa: CASVLGFGQPQHF

d_call: .
j_call: TRBJ1-2
clone_size: .
v_call: TRBV11-3
cdr3_nt: TGTGCCAGCAGCTTATGTTTTTTACGTGCGGTCGGGGGTTGCCCCTATGGCTACACCTTC
cdr3_aa: CASSLCFLRAVGGCPYGYTF

d_call: TRBD1
j_call: TRBJ2-2
clone_size: once
v_call: TRBV5-1
cdr3_nt: TGCGCCAGCAGCTTGGGGGACAGGGTTGACACCGGGGAGCTGTTTTTT
cdr3_aa: CASSLGDRVDTGELFF

d_call: TRBD2
j_call: TRBJ2-2
clone_size: .
v_call: TRBV5-1
cdr3_nt: TGCGCCAGCAGCGGGGGACTAGCGGGTTCCATCTCCTCCGGGGAGCTGTTTTTT
cdr3_aa: CASSGGLAGSISSGELFF

d_call: .
j_call: TRBJ2-5
clone_size: .
v_call: TRBV5-1
cdr3_nt: TGCGCCAGCAGCATAGCCGGGACTCAAGAGACCCAGTACTTC
cdr3_aa: CASSIAGTQETQYF

d_call: .
j_call: TRBJ1-4
clone_size: once
v_call: TRBV4-1
cdr3_nt: TGCGCCAGCAGCCGGTTCAAAACTTCTAATGAAAAACTGTTTTTT
cdr3_aa: CASSRFKTSNEKLFF

d_call: .
j_call: TRBJ1-4
clone_size: .
v_call: TRBV10-2
cdr3_nt: TGCGCCAGCAGGACGCAGGGGGAAAAACTGTTTTTT
cdr3_aa: CASRTQGEKLFF

d_call: .
j_call: TRBJ2-3
clone_size: .
v_call: TRBV7-2
cdr3_nt: TGTGCCAGCAGGTCACGGGGGGCCACAGATACGCAGTATTTT
cdr3_aa: CASRSRGATDTQYF

d_call: .
j_call: TRBJ1-2
clone_size: .
v_call: TRBV6-6
cdr3_nt: TGTGCCAGCAGTTACCCCGGGACTCCGAACTATGGCTACACCTTC
cdr3_aa: CASSYPGTPNYGYTF

d_call: TRBD2
j_call: TRBJ2-3
clone_size: few
v_call: TRBV4-2
cdr3_nt: TGTGCCAGCAGGGGGACTACCAACACAGATACGCAGTATTTT
cdr3_aa: CASRGTTNTDTQYF

d_call: .
j_call: TRBJ2-2
clone_size: .
v_call: TRBV6-1
cdr3_nt: TGTGCCAGCAGTGAAGCATTGGGGAGGGGGTCGAACATCGGGGAGCTGTTTTTT
cdr3_aa: CASSEALGRGSNIGELFF

d_call: TRBD2
j_call: TRBJ2-1
clone_size: .
v_call: TRBV19
cdr3_nt: TGTGCCAGTAGTATAGAGGGGCGGGGGGGCAGTGAGCAGTTCTTC
cdr3_aa: CASSIEGRGGSEQFF

d_call: .
j_call: TRBJ2-3
clone_size: .
v_call: TRBV7-9
cdr3_nt: TGTGCCAGCAGCTCCTCAGATACGCAGTATTTT
cdr3_aa: CASSSSDTQYF

d_call: .
j_call: TRBJ1-2
clone_size: .
v_call: TRBV18
cdr3_nt: TGTGCCAGCTCACCGATACACGGATATGGCCACACCTTC
cdr3_aa: CASSPIHGYGHTF

d_call: .
j_call: TRBJ2-3
clone_size: .
v_call: TRBV20-1
cdr3_nt: TGCAGTGCCAAACCCCAGCTTACGCAGTATTTT
cdr3_aa: CSAKPQLTQYF

d_call: TRBD1
j_call: TRBJ1-6
clone_size: once
v_call: TRBV10-2
cdr3_nt: TGCGCCAGCAGGAGACGACAGGGTGAGAATTCACCCCTCCACTTT
cdr3_aa: CASRRRQGENSPLHF